This TCR beta chain came from a study of CD4 T cells in relation to SARS-CoV-2 and coronaviruses (dated by TCRdb to about 2021). For the study in its entirety: In the ViraFEST assay, PBMCs were cultured with antigen for approximately ten days, after which TCR beta CDR3s were sequenced to identify antigen-specific clonal expansions. The study assessed, at the TCR clonotype level, memory CD4+ T cell crossreactivity between SARS-CoV-2 and common cold coronavirus spike proteins. A different TCR-beta assay, based on Illumina, was used to sequence expansion assays from other donors in the study. Among the approximately 12 convalescent patients, 8 males and 4 females were included, and two of the subjects were Hispanic. The full convalescent cohort of approximately 13 patients had a median age of about 37 years, ranging from roughly 21 to 75 years. Samples from three pre-COVID donors and the naive versus memory experiments were sequenced with the Adaptive Biotechnologies TCR-sequencing kit; other data were Illumina-based. Using patient-derived lymphoblastoid cell lines, the shared crossreactive spike epitopes were mapped to their HLA restriction. Overall study results and their limits: Compared with monoreactive clones, crossreactive clones had significantly weaker SARS-CoV-2-driven expansion, a result consistent with antigenic imprinting. Since the crossreactivity analysis centred on spike protein, crossreactivity against other viral proteins was not assessed. Naive versus memory sequencing indicated that memory recall responses, rather than primary responses primed during culture, are detected by the assay. Small numbers of patients and of tested TCRs limited the study. No donor contributed both pre-pandemic and post-infection samples, which limited tracing the source of pre-existing responses. Memory CD4+ clonotypes crossrecognizing SARS-CoV-2 and at least one common cold coronavirus spike were found in roughly 59% of donors.

In regard to this clone: Its specific antigen is unknown. No base quality values were provided; no much bigger clone lies one nucleotide off.

The germline V gene specifies SGHTA as CDR1 and FQGTGA as CDR2. V trim: 1 base; J trim: 4 bases; unmatched bases: 4. Including the terminal cysteine and phenylalanine, the CDR3 comprises 16 residues. Only the CDR3 portion is preserved as DNA: 48 bases, with reading frame beginning at the first base. CEF-cultured naive and memory CD4+ T cell DNA received survey-level immunoSEQ TCR-beta sequencing. Concerning the study's data processing: During preprocessing, nonproductive sequences were removed, as were CDR3s that did not start with C, did not end with F or W, or were shorter than 7 amino acids. Antigen-specific clonotypes were called with the MANAFEST web app, based on expansion relative to reference and other culture wells. A clone was considered positive if significant expansion relative to the reference culture was observed in 2 of 3 replicate wells at an FDR below 0.05. To be called positive, a clone also had to show significant expansion compared with every other tandem well and an odds ratio greater than 5. Cultured and uncultured naive and memory CD4+ repertoires were searched for previously identified spike- and CEF-reactive CDR3s. CDR3 homology was quantified as pairwise Levenshtein distance, calculated with the stringdist R package after three terminal residues were trimmed from each end. TCRdb limited this immuneACCESS table to in-frame rearrangements with V and J called. A share of clones is missing; checked studies link under half to unresolved V genes, and the rest is unexplained. The DNA gave D and trimming, while V, J and clone size come from that table. Recorded for this sample are approximately 43,000 clones; around 82% of them occurred a single time. The ten biggest clones cover roughly 1.2% of the sample.

Naive and memory CD4+ T cells were separated from cryopreserved PBMCs by CD4 enrichment followed by EasySep naive CD4+ T cell enrichment. Sorted naive or memory CD4+ T cells (about 9.6 x 10^4) were cultured 1:1 with T cell-depleted PBMCs and CEF peptides for roughly 11 days. In general, triplicate replicate wells were used for every peptide culture condition. PBMCs were isolated from leukapheresis product or whole blood by Ficoll-Paque PLUS gradient centrifugation. PBMCs were either cryopreserved at -140 degrees C or used fresh in the expansion assay. The QIAamp Micro DNA Kit was used to extract genomic DNA from the CD4+ T cells.

The rearranged chain carries TRBV7-3 and TRBJ2-6, and 7 junctional nucleotides match TRBD1. The source of this sequence is an adult with COVID-19. The sequenced material came from naive CD4+ T cells from PBMCs, cultured in vitro. Per the publication, the cell subset or site label means: naive CD4+ T cells isolated by negative enrichment. CDR3 region: CASSLNRGFGANVLTF. The nucleotides are TGTGCCAGCAGCTTAAACAGGGGCTTCGGGGCCAACGTCCTGACTTTC.